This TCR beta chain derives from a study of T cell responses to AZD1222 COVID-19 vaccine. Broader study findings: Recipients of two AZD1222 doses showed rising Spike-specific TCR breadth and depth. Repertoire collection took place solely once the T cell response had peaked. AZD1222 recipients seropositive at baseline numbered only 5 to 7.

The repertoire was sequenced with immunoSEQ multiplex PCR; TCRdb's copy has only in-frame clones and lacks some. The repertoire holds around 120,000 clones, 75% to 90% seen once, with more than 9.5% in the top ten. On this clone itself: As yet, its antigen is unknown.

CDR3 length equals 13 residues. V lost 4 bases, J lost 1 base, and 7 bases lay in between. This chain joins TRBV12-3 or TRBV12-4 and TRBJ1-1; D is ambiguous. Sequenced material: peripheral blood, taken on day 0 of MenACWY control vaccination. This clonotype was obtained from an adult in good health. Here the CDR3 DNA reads TGTGCCAGCAGTTCCGGTCCGAACACTGAAGCTTTCTTT. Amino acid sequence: CASSSGPNTEAFF.